The T cell receptor beta chain under discussion was sequenced for a study of cytomegalovirus exposure and HLA in healthy donors. Whole-study results and caveats: There were 164 TCR beta chains listed as cytomegalovirus-associated. In a later analysis, several top co-occurrence clusters appeared linked to parvovirus B19, influenza, CMV and Epstein-Barr virus.

On this clone: Its antigen remains unidentified.

The CDR3 has 16 amino acids. The V gene end was trimmed by 1 base and the J gene end by 7 bases; junction bases not matched to a gene: 8. CDR1 is MNHNS and CDR2 is SASEGT in the germline V gene. The PCR made use of 60 Vbeta and 13 Jbeta primers. Assay: immunoSEQ multiplex PCR; the TCRdb copy retains only in-frame clones and omits some. The repertoire holds 160,000 or so clones, with around 77% as singletons. The TCR comes from a man aged 55 to 70 in good health and CMV-seronegative. The chain employs TRBV6-1 and TRBJ1-4, with 8 nucleotides matching TRBD1. The sample taken for sequencing was PBMCs. Here the CDR3 reads CASSEEGQGLSEKLFF. DNA for the CDR3: TGTGCCAGCAGTGAAGAAGGACAGGGTCTTTCTGAAAAACTGTTTTTT.